This entry describes one TCR beta chain. What it recognizes is unknown. The source of the sample is a study of shared clonotypes between healthy human individuals. Every subset had its genomic DNA shared out evenly among several immunoSEQ plates. The table came from immunoSEQ multiplex PCR; TCRdb's copy has only in-frame clones and leaves some out. The sample holds around 2.3 million clones, around 95% seen once. Study observations and caveats: Sorted-subset sequencing, rarefaction showed, was incomplete despite large depth.

Germline CDR1 and CDR2: SEHNR and FQNEAQ (reference sequence). The trim removed 5 bases at V and 0 bases at J, leaving 9 bases unmatched. The CDR3 length is 17 residues. This chain joins TRBV7-9 and TRBJ1-2; 10 positions match TRBD1. The sequence was collected from a young man in good health. Input material: naive CD4+ T cells sorted from blood. Indicated subset: CD45RA+ positively selected. The CDR3 DNA is TGTGCCAGCAGCGATGGGACAGGGGAGCTTACTAACTATGGCTACACCTTC. Translating gives CASSDGTGELTNYGYTF.